The 14 T cell receptor beta chains below all came from one sample that was sequenced in a study of T cells in Graves' hyperthyroidism and ophthalmopathy. TCR beta CDR3 regions were amplified from RNA. First-round RT-PCR with HTBI primers amplified the TCR CDR3 region. TCRdb used MiXCR to reprocess the multiplex PCR reads, holding one entry per CDR3 protein. The repertoire includes about 600,000 distinct CDR3 sequences, more than 13% of them detected once, and about 6.6% sits in the top ten. The sample taken for sequencing was blood. The receptors here all came from a woman under 30 with Graves' ophthalmopathy.

The sample holds a few counts of this clonotype. The rearrangement links TRBV11-2 to TRBJ2-3, with 9 bases aligning to TRBD1. Germline CDR1 and CDR2: SGHAT and FQNNGV. The CDR3 length is 15 residues. Germline trimming cut 5 bases from V and 4 bases from J; bases unmatched to any gene: 7. This chain's CDR3 is CASSPQGAPPDTQYF. For the CDR3, the DNA is TGTGCCAGCAGCCCACAGGGGGCGCCCCCAGATACGCAGTATTTT.

The chain links TRBV28 to TRBJ1-5; D ambiguous. V dropped 3 bases and J dropped 0 bases, with 12 bases sitting between them. The CDR3 is 16 residues long. Germline V CDR1 and CDR2: MDHEN, SYDVKM. Here the CDR3 DNA reads TGTGCCAGCAGTTTCCCCAGCGTGGGTAGCAATCAGCCCCAGCATTTT. Protein: CASSFPSVGSNQPQHF.

This clonotype was found many times. The J gene is TRBJ2-3, the V gene TRBV11-3; no reliable D call. The length of the CDR3 is 13 residues. The V end was cut by 4 bases, the J end by 2 bases, with 7 bases between. Germline V gene sequence: CDR1 SGHNT, CDR2 YENEEA. The CDR3 sequence is CASSYGNTDTQYF. CDR3 DNA sequence: TGTGCCAGCAGCTATGGGAACACAGATACGCAGTATTTT.

The chain carries TRBV10-3 and TRBJ1-3; no firm D call. Germline CDR1 ENHRY, CDR2 SYGVKD. Trimming shortened V by 3 bases and J by 0 bases, and 9 bases separated the two germline ends. The length of the CDR3 is 15 residues. The CDR3 sequence: CAISEAGGSGNTIYF. The CDR3 region has the DNA TGTGCCATCAGTGAAGCAGGTGGCTCTGGAAACACCATATATTTT.

This clonotype was seen repeatedly, ten times or more. This chain uses TRBV20-1 with TRBJ2-1; 10 bases map to TRBD1. The CDR3 loop spans 16 amino acids. The germline V gene encodes CDR1 DFQATT and CDR2 SNEGSKA (reference sequence). Trimming removed 1 base from V and 4 bases from J; junction bases left unmatched: 7. The CDR3 sequence is CSARVRGQGPYNEQFF. CDR3 DNA sequence: TGCAGTGCTAGAGTACGGGGACAGGGGCCTTACAATGAGCAGTTCTTC.

The chain combines TRBV19 with TRBJ2-1; D is ambiguous. This CDR3 has 13 residues. V shed 7 bases and J shed 1 base, with 8 bases lying between them. Per the germline V gene, CDR1 is LNHDA and CDR2 is SQIVND (reference sequence). CDR3 sequence reads: CASTPASYNEQFF. The CDR3 DNA sequence: TGTGCCAGTACCCCCGCTTCCTACAATGAGCAGTTCTTC.

This clonotype was seen a few times. This sequence joins TRBV4-1 and TRBJ1-5, with TRBD1 as a possible D gene (6 bases). V dropped 0 bases and J dropped 7 bases, with 25 bases sitting between them. This CDR3 has 19 residues. Germline V lookup: CDR1 MGHRA, CDR2 YSYEKL. The CDR3 is CASSQEGIEQGGERQPQHF. As DNA, the CDR3 is TGCGCCAGCAGCCAAGAGGGAATTGAACAAGGGGGTGAACGGCAGCCCCAGCATTTT.

This clonotype was seen ten or more times. The V and J genes are TRBV7-2 and TRBJ2-7; possibly TRBD2 for D (6 bases). Germline V gives CDR1 SGHTA, CDR2 FQGNSA. The CDR3 covers 14 residues. V gave up 5 bases and J gave up 1 base, with 12 bases separating them. In DNA, the CDR3 is TGTGCCAGCAGCCCGGACTACCGATCCTACGAGCAGTACTTC. Its translation is CASSPDYRSYEQYF. Using reference TRBV7-2 and TRBJ2-7 for the parts outside the CDR3, the full variable domain is GAGVSQSPSNKVTEKGKDVELRCDPISGHTALYWYRQSLGQGLEFLIYFQGNSAPDKSGLPSDRFSAERTGGSVSTLTIQRTQQEDSAVYLCASSPDYRSYEQYFGPGTRLTVT.

The J gene is TRBJ2-1, the V gene TRBV15; D not certain. CDR1 is LNHNV, CDR2 YYDKDF, per germline (reference sequence). The germline V and J ends were trimmed by 5 bases and 7 bases, with 18 bases remaining between them. CDR3 length: 15 amino acids. CDR3 in DNA: TGTGCCACCAGCCGGACGGCCCTGGCCGCGAATGAGCAGTTCTTC. It specifies CATSRTALAANEQFF.

To note about this clonotype: A much more abundant neighbour one base away suggests this may be a read error. This chain connects TRBV28 to TRBJ1-1; D might be TRBD1 (6 bases). The CDR3 length is 11 residues. Germline loops: CDR1 MDHEN, CDR2 SYDVKM. The CDR3 reads CASSDRTGAFF. In DNA form, the CDR3 reads TGTGCCAGCAGCGACAGGACTGGAGCTTTCTTT.

This clonotype was seen ten or more times. The gene calls are TRBV7-9 and TRBJ1-2; D gene unclear. This CDR3 region has 11 residues. Germline V gene lookup returns CDR1 SEHNR and CDR2 FQNEAQ (reference sequence). Between the trimmed V and J ends, which lost 2 bases and 8 bases, there was a span of 6 bases. CDR3 DNA sequence: TGTGCCAGCAGCTTAAATAGAGGCTACACCTTC. Translating gives CASSLNRGYTF.

The gene calls are TRBV19 and TRBJ2-1; 10 nucleotides line up with TRBD2. Trimming at V came to 7 bases and at J to 7 bases, leaving 7 bases not matched to a gene. The CDR3 loop spans 14 amino acids. Germline CDR1 is LNHDA and CDR2 is SQIVND (reference sequence). This CDR3 is CASKAGGRLNEQFF. The CDR3 DNA reads as TGTGCCAGTAAAGCGGGAGGGAGGTTGAATGAGCAGTTCTTC.

This clonotype came up many times. V and J are TRBV27 and TRBJ1-1; possibly TRBD1 for D (5 bases). The CDR3 has 12 residues. V was trimmed by 3 bases and J by 7 bases, leaving 9 bases between them. Germline V CDR1 and CDR2: MNHEY, SMNVEV (reference sequence). This chain's CDR3 is CASSFQGGEAFF. In nucleotides, the CDR3 is TGTGCCAGCAGTTTCCAGGGAGGTGAAGCTTTCTTT.

This clonotype was seen at least ten times. V is TRBV29-1 and J is TRBJ1-2; 8 bases map to TRBD1. The CDR3 consists of 13 residues. Germline V lookup: CDR1 SQVTM, CDR2 ANQGSEA. After removal of 3 bases from V and 1 base from J, the junction contained 1 base not matched to a gene. The CDR3 nucleotides are TGCAGCGTTGATGGACAGGGTAACTATGGCTACACCTTC. Amino acids: CSVDGQGNYGYTF.